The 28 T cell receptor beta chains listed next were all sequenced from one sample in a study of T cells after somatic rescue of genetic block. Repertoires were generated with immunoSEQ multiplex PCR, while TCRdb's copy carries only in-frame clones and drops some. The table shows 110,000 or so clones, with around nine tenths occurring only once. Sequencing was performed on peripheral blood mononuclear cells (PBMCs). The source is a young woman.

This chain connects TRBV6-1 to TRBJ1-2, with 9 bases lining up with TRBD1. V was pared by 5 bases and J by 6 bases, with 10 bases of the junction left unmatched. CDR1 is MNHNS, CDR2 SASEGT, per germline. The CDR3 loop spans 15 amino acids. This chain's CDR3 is CASSPGTGIGDGYTF. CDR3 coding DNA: TGTGCCAGCAGTCCCGGGACAGGGATTGGGGATGGCTACACCTTC.

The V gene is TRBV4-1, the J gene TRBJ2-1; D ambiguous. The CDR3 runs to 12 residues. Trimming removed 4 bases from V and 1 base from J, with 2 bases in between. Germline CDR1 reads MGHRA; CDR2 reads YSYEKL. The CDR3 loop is CASSPSYNEQFF. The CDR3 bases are TGCGCCAGCAGCCCATCCTACAATGAGCAGTTCTTC.

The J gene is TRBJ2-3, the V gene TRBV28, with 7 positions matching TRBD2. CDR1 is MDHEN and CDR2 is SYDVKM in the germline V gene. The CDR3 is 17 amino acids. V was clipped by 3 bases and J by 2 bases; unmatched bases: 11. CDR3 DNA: TGTGCCAGCAGTTTTCCGCCGGGGGGAGGTTTCACAGATACGCAGTATTTT. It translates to CASSFPPGGGFTDTQYF.

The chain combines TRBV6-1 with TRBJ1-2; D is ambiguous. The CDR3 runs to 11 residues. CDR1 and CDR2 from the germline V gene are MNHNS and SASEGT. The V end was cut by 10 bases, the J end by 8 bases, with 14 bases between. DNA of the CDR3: TGTGCCAACAATGAGGGATGGGGCTACACCTTC. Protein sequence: CANNEGWGYTF.

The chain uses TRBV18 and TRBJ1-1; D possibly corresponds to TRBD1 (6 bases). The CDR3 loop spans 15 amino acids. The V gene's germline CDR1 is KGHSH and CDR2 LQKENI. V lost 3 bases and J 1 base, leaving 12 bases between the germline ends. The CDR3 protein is CASSPLGHSNTEAFF. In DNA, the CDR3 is TGTGCCAGCTCACCCCTGGGACACTCGAACACTGAAGCTTTCTTT.

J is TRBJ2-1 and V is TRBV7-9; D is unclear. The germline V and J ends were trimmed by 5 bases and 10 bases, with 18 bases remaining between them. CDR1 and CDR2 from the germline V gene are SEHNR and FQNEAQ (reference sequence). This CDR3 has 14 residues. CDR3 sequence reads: CASSLRNGVGEQFF. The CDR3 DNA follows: TGTGCCAGCAGCCTCCGCAATGGGGTTGGGGAGCAGTTCTTC.

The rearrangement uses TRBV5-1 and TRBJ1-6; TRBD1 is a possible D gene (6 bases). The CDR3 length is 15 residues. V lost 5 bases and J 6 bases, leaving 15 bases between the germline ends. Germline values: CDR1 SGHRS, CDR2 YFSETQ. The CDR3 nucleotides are TGCGCCAGCAGACCAGAACAGGGACGTAATTCACCCCTCCACTTT. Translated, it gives CASRPEQGRNSPLHF.

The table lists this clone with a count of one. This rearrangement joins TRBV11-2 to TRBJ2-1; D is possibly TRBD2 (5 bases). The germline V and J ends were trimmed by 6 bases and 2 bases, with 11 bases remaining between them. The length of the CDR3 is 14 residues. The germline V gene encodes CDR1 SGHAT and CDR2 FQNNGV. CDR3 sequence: CASRPPSPYNEQFF. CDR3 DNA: TGTGCCAGCAGACCTCCTAGCCCCTACAATGAGCAGTTCTTC.

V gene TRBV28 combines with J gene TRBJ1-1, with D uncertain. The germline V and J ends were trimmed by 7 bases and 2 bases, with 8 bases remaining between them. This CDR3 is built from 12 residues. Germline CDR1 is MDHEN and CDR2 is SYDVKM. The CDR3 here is CASKVRNTEAFF. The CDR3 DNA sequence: TGTGCCAGCAAAGTTAGAAACACTGAAGCTTTCTTT.

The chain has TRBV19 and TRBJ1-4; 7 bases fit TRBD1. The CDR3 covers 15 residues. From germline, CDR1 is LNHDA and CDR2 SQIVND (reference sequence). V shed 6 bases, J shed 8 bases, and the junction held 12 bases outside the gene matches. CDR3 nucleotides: TGTGCCAGTAGCCCTTGGGACAGCAGGTGGGAAAAACTGTTTTTT. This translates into CASSPWDSRWEKLFF.

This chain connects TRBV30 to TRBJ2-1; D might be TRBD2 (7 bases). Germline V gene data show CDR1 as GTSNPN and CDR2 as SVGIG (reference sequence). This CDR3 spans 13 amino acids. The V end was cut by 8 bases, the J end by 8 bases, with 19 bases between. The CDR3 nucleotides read TGTGCCCTAGAGGGGGGGAGGATGTATGAGCAGTTCTTC. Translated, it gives CALEGGRMYEQFF.

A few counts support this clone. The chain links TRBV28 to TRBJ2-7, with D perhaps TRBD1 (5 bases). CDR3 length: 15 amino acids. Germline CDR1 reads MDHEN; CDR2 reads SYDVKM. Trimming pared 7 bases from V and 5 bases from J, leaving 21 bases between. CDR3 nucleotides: TGTGCCAGCAACACACCAGGGTCCCCCCCCCACGAGCAGTACTTC. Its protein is CASNTPGSPPHEQYF.

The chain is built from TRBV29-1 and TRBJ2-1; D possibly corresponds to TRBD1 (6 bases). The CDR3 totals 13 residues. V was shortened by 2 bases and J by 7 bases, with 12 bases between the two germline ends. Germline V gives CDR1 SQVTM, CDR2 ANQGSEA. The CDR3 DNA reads TGCAGCGTTGAACCCAGGGGACGAAATGAGCAGTTCTTC. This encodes CSVEPRGRNEQFF.

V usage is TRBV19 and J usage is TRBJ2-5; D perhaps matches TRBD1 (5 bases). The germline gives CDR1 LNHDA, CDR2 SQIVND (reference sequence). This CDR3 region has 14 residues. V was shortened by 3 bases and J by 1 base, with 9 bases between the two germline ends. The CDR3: CASSIRAAQETQYF. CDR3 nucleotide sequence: TGTGCCAGTAGTATCAGGGCAGCCCAAGAGACCCAGTACTTC.

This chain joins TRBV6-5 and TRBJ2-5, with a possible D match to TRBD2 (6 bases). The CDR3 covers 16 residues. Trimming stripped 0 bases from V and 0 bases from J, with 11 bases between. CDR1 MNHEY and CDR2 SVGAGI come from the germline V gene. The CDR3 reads CASSYSVSGNQETQYF. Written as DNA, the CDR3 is TGTGCCAGCAGTTACTCGGTTAGCGGAAACCAAGAGACCCAGTACTTC.

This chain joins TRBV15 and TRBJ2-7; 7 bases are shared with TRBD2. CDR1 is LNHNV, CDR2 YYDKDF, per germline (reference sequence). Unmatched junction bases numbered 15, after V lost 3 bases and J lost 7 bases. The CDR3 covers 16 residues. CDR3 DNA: TGTGCCACCAGCAGCGCATCCGGGATCCGGGGAGGGGAGCAGTACTTC. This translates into CATSSASGIRGGEQYF. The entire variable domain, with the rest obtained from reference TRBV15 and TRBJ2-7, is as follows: DAMVIQNPRYQVTQFGKPVTLSCSQTLNHNVMYWYQQKSSQAPKLLFHYYDKDFNNEADTPDNFQSRRPNTSFCFLDIRSPGLGDTAMYLCATSSASGIRGGEQYFGPGTRLTVT.

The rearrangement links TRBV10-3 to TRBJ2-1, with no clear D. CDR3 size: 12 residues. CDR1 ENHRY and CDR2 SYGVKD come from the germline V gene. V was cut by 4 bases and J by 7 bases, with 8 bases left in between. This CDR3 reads CAISGDSNEQFF. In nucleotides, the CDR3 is TGTGCCATCAGTGGCGACTCTAATGAGCAGTTCTTC.

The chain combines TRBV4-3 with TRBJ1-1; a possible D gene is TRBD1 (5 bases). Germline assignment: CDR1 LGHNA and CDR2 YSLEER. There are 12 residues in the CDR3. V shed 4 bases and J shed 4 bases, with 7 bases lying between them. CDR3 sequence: CASSPGGTEAFF. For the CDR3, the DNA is TGCGCCAGCAGCCCCGGGGGCACTGAAGCTTTCTTT.

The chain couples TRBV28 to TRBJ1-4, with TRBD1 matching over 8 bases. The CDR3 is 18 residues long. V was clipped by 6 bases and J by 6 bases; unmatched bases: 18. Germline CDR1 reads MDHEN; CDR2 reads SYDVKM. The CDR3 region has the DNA TGTGCCAGCAGACGGGGGGTGGGCAGGGGGCGAGTTTATGAAAAACTGTTTTTT. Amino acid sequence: CASRRGVGRGRVYEKLFF.

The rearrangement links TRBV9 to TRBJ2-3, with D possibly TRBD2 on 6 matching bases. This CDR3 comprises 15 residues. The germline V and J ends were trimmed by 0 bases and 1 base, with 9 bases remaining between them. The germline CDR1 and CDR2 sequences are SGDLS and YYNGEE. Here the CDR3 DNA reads TGTGCCAGCAGCGTAGGTTCTAGCGGCACAGATACGCAGTATTTT. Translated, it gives CASSVGSSGTDTQYF.

CDR3 in DNA: TGTGCCAGCAGCTCCCTACAAGGGCTAGCCAAAAACATTCAGTACTTC. Protein: CASSSLQGLAKNIQYF. This chain joins TRBV5-5 and TRBJ2-4; D gene unclear. Per germline, CDR1 SGHKS and CDR2 YYEKEE (reference sequence). V lost 3 bases to trimming and J lost 0 bases, with 13 bases between them. The CDR3 has 16 amino acids.

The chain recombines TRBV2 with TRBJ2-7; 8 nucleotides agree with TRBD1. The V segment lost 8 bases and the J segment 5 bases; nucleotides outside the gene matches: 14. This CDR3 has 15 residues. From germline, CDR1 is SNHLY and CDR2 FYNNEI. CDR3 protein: CASVSYSGGEDEQYF. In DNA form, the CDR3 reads TGTGCCAGCGTGTCTTATTCAGGGGGCGAGGACGAGCAGTACTTC.

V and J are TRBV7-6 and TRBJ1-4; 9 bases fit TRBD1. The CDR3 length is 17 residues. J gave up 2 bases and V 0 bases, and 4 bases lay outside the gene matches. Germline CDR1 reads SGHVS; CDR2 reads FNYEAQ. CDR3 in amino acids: CASSLAGTGPTNEKLFF. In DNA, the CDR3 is TGTGCCAGCAGCTTAGCCGGGACAGGGCCGACTAATGAAAAACTGTTTTTT.

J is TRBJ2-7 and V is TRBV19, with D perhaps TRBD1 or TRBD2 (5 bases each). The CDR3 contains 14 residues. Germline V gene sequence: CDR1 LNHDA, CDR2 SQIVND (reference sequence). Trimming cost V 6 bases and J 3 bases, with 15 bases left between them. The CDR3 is CASSVPGRYYEQYF. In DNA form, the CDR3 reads TGTGCCAGTAGCGTCCCGGGACGGTACTACGAGCAGTACTTC.

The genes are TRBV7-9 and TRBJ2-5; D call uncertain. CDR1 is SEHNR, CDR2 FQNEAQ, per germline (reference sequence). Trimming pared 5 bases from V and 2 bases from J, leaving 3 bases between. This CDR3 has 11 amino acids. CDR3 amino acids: CASSVQETQYF. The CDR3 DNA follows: TGTGCCAGCAGCGTACAAGAGACCCAGTACTTC.

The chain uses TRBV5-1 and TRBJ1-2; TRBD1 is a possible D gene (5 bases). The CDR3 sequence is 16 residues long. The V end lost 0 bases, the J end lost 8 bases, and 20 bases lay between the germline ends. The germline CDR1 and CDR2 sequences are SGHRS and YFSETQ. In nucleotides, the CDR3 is TGCGCCAGCAGCTTGGGGATAAGCGGGGGGATGAAGGGCTACACCTTC. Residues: CASSLGISGGMKGYTF.

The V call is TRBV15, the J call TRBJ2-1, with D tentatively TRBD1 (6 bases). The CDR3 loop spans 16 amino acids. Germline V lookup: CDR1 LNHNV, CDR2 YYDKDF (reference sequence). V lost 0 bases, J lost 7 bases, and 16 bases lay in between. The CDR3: CATSRDRGTTFNEQFF. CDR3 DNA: TGTGCCACCAGCAGAGATAGAGGGACAACATTTAATGAGCAGTTCTTC.

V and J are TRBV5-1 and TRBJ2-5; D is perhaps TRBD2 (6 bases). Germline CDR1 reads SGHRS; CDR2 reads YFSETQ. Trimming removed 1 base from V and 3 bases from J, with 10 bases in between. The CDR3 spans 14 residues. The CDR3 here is CASSLYSGEETQYF. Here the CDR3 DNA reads TGCGCCAGCAGCTTGTATAGCGGTGAAGAGACCCAGTACTTC.